This T cell receptor beta chain came from a study of T cell repertoires in cytomegalovirus infection. For the study at large: Matching HLA type, along with CMV infection, was indicated by public TCR beta signatures.

CDR3 length: 14 residues. The V and J ends lost 0 bases and 8 bases, in that order; junction bases with no gene match: 3. Germline lookup yields CDR1 SGHDT and CDR2 YYEEEE. Remarks on this clonotype: As yet, its antigen is unknown.

A single record per CDR3 protein comes from TCRdb applying MiXCR to the reads. The repertoire consists of around 210,000 distinct CDR3 sequences, with under 8.5% occurring once and the leading ten covering under 7.5%. Study conclusions and caveats: Identification of carriers of CMV plus the relevant HLA was achieved through cumulative public TCR beta family frequency. Clonotype analysis showed dominance of the ex vivo response by HLA-C-restricted CMV-specific TCR beta clonotypes.

The receptor's source is a human donor in good health (CMV status not recorded). Some clones in this sample may be carry-over from other donors' samples. The genes are TRBV5-6 and TRBJ1-1; TRBD1 matches at 11 bases. Sequencing used PBMCs. CDR3 region: CASSLVGTGGEAFF. CDR3 nucleotide sequence: TGTGCCAGCAGCTTGGTAGGGACAGGGGGAGAAGCTTTCTTT.